The clone carrying this T cell receptor beta chain was counted ten times or more. The target antigen is unknown. Germline V gives CDR1 MGHRA, CDR2 YSYEKL. The V end lost 2 bases, the J end lost 4 bases, and 13 bases lay between the germline ends. The CDR3 runs 15 residues. This entry belongs to a study of metastatic and nonmetastatic thyroid tumors. Study background: Repertoire comparisons spanned blood and tumor or nodule tissue from malignant and benign thyroid patients. Study-level points and caveats: Reports indicated that malignant thyroid tumors showed significantly higher TCR beta diversity than benign nodules did, in blood and tumor.

All patients reached thyroid surgery having received no treatment beforehand. In the study's own analysis: Between-group CDR3 differences, defined by clinicopathological status, yielded a distant-metastasis classifier for papillary thyroid cancer. TCRdb recomputed clones from the PCR reads via MiXCR. The V and J calls follow TCRdb's processing rather than the paper's. The sample carries some 22,000 clones, 20% to 25% recorded once. This sequence joins TRBV4-1 and TRBJ2-3; a possible D gene is TRBD2 (5 bases). The receptor was derived from a male donor with papillary thyroid cancer or a benign thyroid nodule (not recorded which). Some clones in this sample may be carry-over from other donors' samples. The sequenced sample was blood. DNA of the CDR3: TGCGCCAGCAGCCAAATAGGGAGTAAGGCAGATACGCAGTATTTT. Encoded protein: CASSQIGSKADTQYF.